Below are 16 T cell receptor beta chains sequenced from a single sample in a study of blood T cell repertoires in COVID-19. Profiling relied on immunoSEQ multiplex PCR, and the TCRdb table lists in-frame clones only, not all of them. The sample holds some 130,000 clones, around 80% seen once. The sequenced sample was peripheral blood. All receptors derive from a man aged 55 to 69 who had recovered from COVID-19.

The rearrangement joins TRBV7-2 to TRBJ2-6, with 9 nucleotides matching TRBD1. CDR1 and CDR2 (germline): SGHTA, FQGNSA. This CDR3 has 18 residues. V lost 5 bases, J lost 0 bases, and 8 bases stayed unmatched. The CDR3 loop reads CASSTRTGDFSGANVLTF. The DNA of the CDR3 is TGTGCCAGCAGCACCAGGACAGGGGACTTCTCTGGGGCCAACGTCCTGACTTTC.

The CDR3 DNA reads TGTGCCAGCAGCCAAGATCTCACAAATGGAAACACCATATATTTT. This encodes CASSQDLTNGNTIYF. This rearrangement joins TRBV4-2 to TRBJ1-3; no clear D. V lost 0 bases and J lost 3, with 9 bases in between. Per germline, CDR1 LGHNA and CDR2 YNFKEQ. CDR3 length equals 15 residues.

The J gene is TRBJ2-7, the V gene TRBV19; 10 bases fit TRBD2. V was clipped by 11 bases and J by 3 bases; unmatched bases: 7. Germline V CDR1 and CDR2: LNHDA, SQIVND (reference sequence). CDR3 length: 13 amino acids. The DNA for the CDR3 is TGTGCCTGCTCAGCTAGCGGGAGCTACGAGCAGTACTTC. It translates to CACSASGSYEQYF.

J is TRBJ2-6 and V is TRBV11-2; 7 nucleotides align to TRBD1. Losses at the gene ends were 3 bases for V and 2 bases for J; bases not matched to a gene: 4. This CDR3 is built from 16 residues. The germline V gene has CDR1 SGHAT and CDR2 FQNNGV. CDR3 in amino acids: CASSFTTGAGANVLTF. CDR3 DNA: TGTGCCAGCAGCTTCACAACAGGGGCTGGGGCCAACGTCCTGACTTTC.

The chain joins TRBV14 to TRBJ1-3; no definite D call. With 0 bases removed from V and 4 bases from J, the gap between germline ends came to 4 bases. This CDR3 spans 13 amino acids. CDR1 is SGHDN, CDR2 FVKESK, per germline. The CDR3 coding sequence is TGTGCCAGCAGCCAAGACAGGGGAAACACCATATATTTT. This translates into CASSQDRGNTIYF.

V and J are TRBV5-1 and TRBJ1-2; 9 positions agree with TRBD1. This CDR3 has 14 residues. Germline V gene data show CDR1 as SGHRS and CDR2 as YFSETQ. V gave up 2 bases and J gave up 4 bases; unmatched junction bases: 3. CDR3 coding DNA: TGCGCCAGCAGCTTTGGGACAGGGAGCTATGGCTACACCTTC. Translating gives CASSFGTGSYGYTF. Full variable domain (rest looked up from reference TRBV5-1 and TRBJ1-2): KAGVTQTPRYLIKTRGQQVTLSCSPISGHRSVSWYQQTPGQGLQFLFEYFSETQRNKGNFPGRFSGRQFSNSRSEMNVSTLELGDSALYLCASSFGTGSYGYTFGSGTRLTVV.

The J gene is TRBJ2-5, the V gene TRBV3-1 (or the pseudogene TRBV3-2); 14 bases align to TRBD2. With 2 bases clipped from V and 5 bases from J, the junction kept 7 bases outside the gene matches. The CDR3 consists of 17 residues. Germline lookup yields CDR1 LGHDT and CDR2 YNNKEL (reference sequence). CDR3 DNA: TGTGCCAGCAGCCAATCCGGGACTAGCGGGAGCCTGGAGACCCAGTACTTC. Its translation is CASSQSGTSGSLETQYF.

The CDR3 nucleotides read TGTGCCAGCAGCCCTTACGAGTTGGGCATCAATGAAAAACTGTTTTTT. Translation gives CASSPYELGINEKLFF. V and J are TRBV3-1 (or the pseudogene TRBV3-2) and TRBJ1-4; D is undetermined. CDR3 size: 16 residues. Trimming removed 4 bases from V and 5 bases from J, with 17 bases in between. Germline V CDR1 and CDR2: LGHDT, YNNKEL (reference sequence).

This clone appeared a single time. This chain connects TRBV3-1 (or the pseudogene TRBV3-2) to TRBJ2-1, with 11 bases identical to TRBD2. CDR3 length equals 16 residues. Germline CDR1 and CDR2: LGHDT and YNNKEL (reference sequence). V gave up 3 bases and J gave up 6 bases; unmatched junction bases: 7. CDR3 in amino acids: CASSHPLAGGSNEQFF. The CDR3 DNA reads as TGTGCCAGCAGCCACCCTCTAGCGGGGGGCTCCAATGAGCAGTTCTTC.

This clone was detected only a few times. The V gene is TRBV5-1, the J gene TRBJ1-1; TRBD1 matches at 7 bases. V lost 4 bases, J lost 1 base, and 4 bases stayed unmatched. The germline gives CDR1 SGHRS, CDR2 YFSETQ. The CDR3 has 14 residues. In nucleotides, the CDR3 is TGCGCCAGCAGCCAGGGACAGAGGAACACTGAAGCTTTCTTT. This codes for CASSQGQRNTEAFF. The full variable domain, in which reference TRBV5-1 and TRBJ1-1 provide the parts outside the CDR3, is KAGVTQTPRYLIKTRGQQVTLSCSPISGHRSVSWYQQTPGQGLQFLFEYFSETQRNKGNFPGRFSGRQFSNSRSEMNVSTLELGDSALYLCASSQGQRNTEAFFGQGTRLTVV.

The chain joins TRBV2 to TRBJ1-4; TRBD1 matches at 7 bases. The ends lost 4 bases at V and 7 bases at J; junction bases unmatched: 3. The CDR3 contains 13 residues. In germline, CDR1 is SNHLY, CDR2 FYNNEI. DNA for the CDR3: TGTGCCAGCAGTGGACAGGGAGGTGAAAAACTGTTTTTT. It specifies CASSGQGGEKLFF.

The rearrangement links TRBV2 to TRBJ1-6; D unresolved. CDR1 is SNHLY and CDR2 is FYNNEI in the germline V gene. This CDR3 has 15 residues. V gave up 4 bases and J gave up 5 bases, with 12 bases separating them. CDR3 sequence: CASSVGSTNNSPLHF. As DNA, the CDR3 is TGTGCCAGCAGTGTGGGCAGTACCAATAATTCACCCCTCCACTTT.

The chain employs TRBV10-3 and TRBJ2-3, with 10 positions matching TRBD1. The trim removed 6 bases at V and 1 base at J, leaving 4 bases unmatched. CDR1 is ENHRY and CDR2 is SYGVKD in the germline V gene. CDR3 length: 15 amino acids. The chain's CDR3 is CAIRRQGAGTDTQYF. For the CDR3, the DNA is TGTGCCATCAGGAGACAGGGGGCTGGCACAGATACGCAGTATTTT.

This chain connects TRBV28 to TRBJ2-1, with 15 nucleotides matching TRBD2. Germline-derived CDR1 and CDR2 are MDHEN and SYDVKM. The CDR3 consists of 18 residues. V gave up 3 bases and J gave up 7 bases; unmatched junction bases: 10. CDR3 region: CASSFPGLAGGKRNEQFF. The DNA for the CDR3 is TGTGCCAGCAGTTTTCCCGGACTAGCGGGAGGGAAGAGGAATGAGCAGTTCTTC.

The chain couples TRBV25-1 to TRBJ2-7; D unresolved. Germline CDR1 and CDR2: MGHDK and SYGVNS. Trimming took 6 bases from V and 1 from J, leaving 7 bases between them. The CDR3 loop spans 12 amino acids. CDR3 loop: CASSLTSYEQYF. The CDR3 DNA sequence: TGTGCCAGCAGCCTGACTTCCTACGAGCAGTACTTC.

The chain uses TRBV5-6 and TRBJ2-5, with 9 positions matching TRBD2. The CDR3 loop spans 15 amino acids. Per germline, CDR1 SGHDT and CDR2 YYEEEE. Trimming cost V 0 bases and J 2 bases; bases outside gene matches: 2. This chain's CDR3 is CASSLGGGAQETQYF. As DNA, the CDR3 is TGTGCCAGCAGCTTGGGCGGGGGGGCGCAAGAGACCCAGTACTTC.